This TCR beta chain was captured by sequencing in a study of shared clonotypes between healthy human individuals (dated by TCRdb to 2018 to 2021). In the study overall: A couple of women and three men aged 18 to 49 years were included in the cohort. For each donor, CD4 naive and CD4 memory were each run on three plates, CD8 naive on two plates, and CD8 memory on one plate. Blood TCR repertoires of five healthy adults were deeply sequenced to estimate repertoire size and the extent of clonotype sharing between individuals. Libraries were prepared and TCR repertoires were sequenced by different laboratories using diverse techniques, in order to increase sequencing depth and limit assay-specific biases. Per donor, leukapheresis produced somewhere between about 0.94 and 9.5 billion PBMCs. What the authors observed across the whole study: Pairwise subsampling indicated that sequencing depth was expected to affect the degree of clonotype sharing among donors. Sampling was restricted to blood, and TCR repertoires in tissues likely differ from the TCR repertoires found in blood. Compared with non-shared clonotypes, clonotypes shared by all four sorted-subset donors had higher generation probabilities. When several donors were compared, the shared fraction of clonotypes was roughly 5% for naive CD4, about 4% for naive CD8, more than 2% for memory CD4, and 0.4% for memory CD8. Naive subsets generally had larger estimated clonotype richness than memory subsets. Incomplete sequencing was indicated by rarefaction of sorted-subset datasets, despite the large sequencing depth. Because the study included only a small number of donors, the genetic and exposure-history diversity represented was limited.

On this clone: The specificity of this receptor is unknown. There are no base qualities to consult, and no much larger clone falls within one base.

The donors were healthy, HIV-negative adults who had no recently reported acute infections or vaccinations. All donors were Caucasian adults living in Nashville, Tennessee, USA. CD4+ T cells were enriched by magnetic negative selection; naive cells were then positively selected on CD45RA, and the negative fraction formed the memory subset. Blood was collected by leukapheresis, and PBMCs were isolated by Ficoll-Histopaque density gradient centrifugation and then cryopreserved in liquid nitrogen vapor phase. Purity and quantity of every magnetically sorted T cell population were checked by analytical flow cytometry. Genomic DNA was isolated from each sorted fraction and quantified by UV absorbance on a Nanodrop 2000c. The germline V gene yields MNHEY for CDR1 and SVGAGI for CDR2. Here V drops 6 bases and J drops 3 bases, and the junction holds 5 bases not matched to any gene. Inclusive of the bounding cysteine and phenylalanine, the CDR3 is 15 residues long. This entry keeps only the CDR3 DNA: 45 bases, framed from base 1.

Using the deep immunoSEQ assay, multiplex PCR amplified TCR CDR3 regions from genomic DNA. For each cell subset, the extracted genomic DNA was distributed evenly across all wells of several immunoSEQ 96-well plates, and each plate served as one replicate. For sorted subsets, roughly 0.2 ug genomic DNA, equal to 30,000 to 35,000 T cell genomes, was loaded into each replicate PCR. The purified libraries were quantified using a Qubit 3.0 fluorometer, sized with a Bioanalyzer 2100, and then quantified again using the KAPA Library Quantification kit. Every immunoSEQ 96-well plate was sequenced on a dedicated single-read 150-cycle Illumina NextSeq 550 flow cell. As for the authors' bioinformatics: Because the immunoSEQ output included only junctional sequences and no quality scores, the filtering could not be the same as the filtering used for full-length reads. To assign V/J genes and CDR3, sequences were annotated using PyIR, a Python wrapper for IgBLAST v1.9, with IMGT germline references. Reads were removed for weak V/J assignments (E-value above 1e-6), missing CDR3, stop codons, out-of-frame junctions, or ambiguous translated residues. V3J clonotypes were defined by identical inferred V gene, J gene, and CDR3 amino acid sequence. The percentage overlap between two repertoires was calculated by dividing the number of shared unique clonotypes by the size of the smaller repertoire. RTK rarefaction, the Chao1 estimator, and Recon v2.1 estimates of unobserved clonotypes were used to assess repertoire richness. For all TCRbeta clonotypes obtained by the gDNA method from a few donors, generation probabilities were computed with OLGA. The table was pulled from immuneACCESS by TCRdb, which kept in-frame rearrangements only. Such tables lose some clones; where checked, under half of the loss comes from unresolved V genes, and the rest has no known cause. That table is the source of V, J and clone size, and D and trimming were worked out from the DNA. The sample table shows 1.4 million or so clones, and approximately 98.5% are seen once. 0.36% of the sample rests with the top ten.

The receptor comes from a man aged 25 to 45 in good health. The chain uses TRBV6-5 and TRBJ2-7; 13 central bases correspond to TRBD2. The sample comprised naive CD4+ T cells sorted from blood. Explained via the paper, the cell subset or site label denotes: CD45RA+ positively selected. The CDR3 protein: CASRRGLAGVYEQYF. The base sequence is TGTGCCAGCAGGCGCGGACTAGCGGGAGTCTACGAGCAGTACTTC.